This T cell receptor beta chain was sequenced during a study of cytomegalovirus exposure and HLA in healthy donors. Study-wide findings and caveats: Cytomegalovirus association was listed for 164 TCR beta chains. For presence/absence analyses, sequencing depth was assumed to be roughly uniform across donors. The study had only CMV serostatus as immune exposure information.

To note about this clone: Its antigen is unidentified.

The primer mix had 60 Vbeta and 13 Jbeta primers. TCRdb keeps only in-frame clones here, not all; method: immunoSEQ multiplex PCR. The sample contains under 150,000 clones, around 82% of which appear only once. Trimming removed 3 bases at V and 2 bases at J, with 8 bases between. CDR1 MDHEN and CDR2 SYDVKM come from the germline V gene. This CDR3 region has 13 residues. Sequenced: PBMCs. The rearrangement joins TRBV28 to TRBJ2-7, with D uncertain. The TCR comes from a man aged 40-49 years in good health and CMV-seropositive. This chain's CDR3 is CASSLRLTYEQYF. CDR3 DNA: TGTGCCAGCAGTTTGAGGCTCACCTACGAGCAGTACTTC.